These 29 T cell receptor beta chains share one sample of origin, sequenced in a study of T-cell reconstitution after alpha-beta-depleted transplantation in children. Using unique molecular identifiers, the investigators prepared the TCRbeta library. Using its own MiXCR run on the PCR reads, TCRdb lists one record per CDR3 protein. The data show roughly 670,000 distinct CDR3 sequences, with around 13% seen just once and roughly 0.84% held by the top ten. The source material was PBMCs, sampled before TCRalphabeta/CD19-depleted stem cell transplant. The source of these receptors is a girl aged 2 to 10 with congenital amegakaryocytic thrombocytopenia, due to receive a stem cell transplant.

The chain couples TRBV29-1 to TRBJ1-1, with D tentatively TRBD1 (6 bases). Trimming removed 7 bases from V and 2 bases from J, with 17 bases in between. Germline CDR1 SQVTM, CDR2 ANQGSEA. CDR3 length: 14 residues. DNA for the CDR3: TGCAGCGGCCTAAGGGGGGGGGGAAACACTGAAGCTTTCTTT. This gives the protein CSGLRGGGNTEAFF.

A few counts support this clonotype. J is TRBJ2-1 and V is TRBV20-1; 8 bases match TRBD2. This CDR3 has 15 amino acids. Germline V lookup: CDR1 DFQATT, CDR2 SNEGSKA (reference sequence). The V gene end was trimmed by 1 base and the J gene end by 5 bases; junction bases not matched to a gene: 7. The chain's CDR3 is CSARGFSGNDNEQFF. The DNA for the CDR3 is TGCAGTGCTAGAGGATTTAGCGGGAATGACAATGAGCAGTTCTTC.

This clonotype has at least ten counts. J is TRBJ2-7 and V is TRBV12-3 or TRBV12-4, with D hard to call. V lost 2 bases and J lost 5, with 7 bases in between. The CDR3 runs 12 residues. Here the CDR3 reads CASSLSVDEQYF. Here the CDR3 DNA reads TGTGCCAGCAGTTTATCAGTCGACGAGCAGTACTTC.

This clonotype was seen a handful of times. The V and J genes are TRBV25-1 and TRBJ2-7; the D is unclear. This CDR3 contains 12 residues. V lost 6 bases and J 1 base, leaving 7 bases between the germline ends. Germline V gene lookup returns CDR1 MGHDK and CDR2 SYGVNS. This CDR3 reads CASRARSYEQYF. The CDR3 DNA follows: TGTGCCAGCAGAGCCAGATCCTACGAGCAGTACTTC.

This clonotype was recorded many times. The junction departs from germline at one end; a sequencing error may be responsible. The CDR3: CASTLIFNEQFF. The CDR3 DNA sequence: TGTGCCAGCACCTTGATCTTCAATGAGCAGTTCTTC. The chain is built from TRBV5-5 and TRBJ2-1, with D hard to call. The CDR3 sequence is 12 residues long. Germline CDR1 SGHKS, CDR2 YYEKEE (reference sequence). Drawing the rest from reference TRBV5-5 and TRBJ2-1, the complete variable domain is DAGVTQSPTHLIKTRGQQVTLRCSPISGHKSVSWYQQVLGQGPQFIFQYYEKEERGRGNFPDRFSARQFPNYSSELNVNALLLGDSALYLCASTLIFNEQFFGPGTRLTVL.

This clonotype has ten or more counts. The chain is built from TRBV12-3 or TRBV12-4 and TRBJ1-1; no definite D call. The CDR3 sequence is 11 residues long. Trimming shortened V by 7 bases and J by 5 bases, and 8 bases separated the two germline ends. In DNA form, the CDR3 reads TGTGCCAGCACGGATGGTACTGAAGCTTTCTTT. It codes for CASTDGTEAFF.

This clonotype was counted at least ten times. This chain uses TRBV29-1 with TRBJ1-2; 7 nucleotides agree with TRBD1. The junction had 7 bases not matched to a gene; V was cut back by 6 bases and J by 0 bases. This CDR3 comprises 14 residues. Germline CDR1 SQVTM, CDR2 ANQGSEA. The CDR3 spells CSVRRQGANYGYTF. The CDR3 DNA is TGCAGCGTAAGAAGACAGGGAGCTAACTATGGCTACACCTTC.

V is TRBV5-1 and J is TRBJ2-7; D perhaps matches TRBD2 (6 bases). V was cut by 0 bases and J by 2 bases, with 12 bases left in between. CDR1 and CDR2 from the germline V gene are SGHRS and YFSETQ. This CDR3 has 15 amino acids. The CDR3 loop is CASSLGFSGPYEQYF. Written as DNA, the CDR3 is TGCGCCAGCAGCTTGGGGTTTAGCGGACCCTACGAGCAGTACTTC.

This clonotype has at least ten counts. This chain joins TRBV6-5 and TRBJ2-1; D is undetermined. V lost 5 bases and J lost 5, with 13 bases in between. This CDR3 is 14 amino acids long. Germline CDR1 MNHEY, CDR2 SVGAGI. CDR3 sequence reads: CASSRSSGNNEQFF. CDR3 DNA sequence: TGTGCCAGCAGTCGTTCTAGTGGGAACAATGAGCAGTTCTTC.

CDR3 DNA sequence: TGCGCCAGCAGCCCGACGACTGGTAACTACAATGAGCAGTTCTTC. This gives the protein CASSPTTGNYNEQFF. The rearrangement links TRBV5-1 to TRBJ2-1; no firm D call. Germline V lookup: CDR1 SGHRS, CDR2 YFSETQ. V shed 4 bases and J shed 3 bases, with 14 bases lying between them. CDR3 length: 15 residues. The variable domain in full, completed from reference TRBV5-1 and TRBJ2-1, reads KAGVTQTPRYLIKTRGQQVTLSCSPISGHRSVSWYQQTPGQGLQFLFEYFSETQRNKGNFPGRFSGRQFSNSRSEMNVSTLELGDSALYLCASSPTTGNYNEQFFGPGTRLTVL.

This clonotype was observed a few times. The CDR3 reads CAISEVTRGTGELFF. CDR3 sequence (DNA): TGTGCCATCAGTGAAGTAACTAGAGGCACCGGGGAGCTGTTTTTT. The rearrangement links TRBV10-3 to TRBJ2-2; a weak D match, TRBD2 (5 bases). The CDR3 has 15 residues. Trimming shortened V by 3 bases and J by 4 bases, and 12 bases separated the two germline ends. Per the germline V gene, CDR1 is ENHRY and CDR2 is SYGVKD.

This clonotype was seen more than once but under ten times. V is TRBV3-1 and J is TRBJ2-7; possible D gene TRBD2, 6 bases. CDR1 is LGHDT, CDR2 YNNKEL, per germline (reference sequence). Trimming removed 1 base from V and 4 bases from J, with 14 bases in between. The CDR3 is 15 amino acids. The CDR3 coding sequence is TGTGCCAGCAGCCAAGTGTGGACTGGAGGGTACGAGCAGTACTTC. It translates to CASSQVWTGGYEQYF.

This clonotype has at least ten counts. The rearrangement uses TRBV29-1 and TRBJ1-1; D remains ambiguous. The length of the CDR3 is 10 residues. Germline-derived CDR1 and CDR2 are SQVTM and ANQGSEA. V was shortened by 5 bases and J by 2 bases, with 3 bases between the two germline ends. The CDR3: CSVLNTEAFF. DNA of the CDR3: TGCAGCGTTCTTAACACTGAAGCTTTCTTT.

This clonotype was counted between two and nine times. The V gene is TRBV4-1, the J gene TRBJ2-1; 12 bases line up with TRBD2. The germline V gene encodes CDR1 MGHRA and CDR2 YSYEKL. The CDR3 consists of 19 residues. The trim removed 4 bases at V and 0 bases at J, leaving 10 bases unmatched. The CDR3 protein is CASSRGLAGEPGSYNEQFF. CDR3 nucleotides: TGCGCCAGCAGCCGGGGACTAGCGGGCGAACCGGGCTCCTACAATGAGCAGTTCTTC.

The V call is TRBV20-1, the J call TRBJ2-7, with D tentatively TRBD1 or TRBD2 (5 bases each). Trimming cost V 5 bases and J 4 bases, with 12 bases left between them. CDR3 length equals 12 residues. The germline V gene has CDR1 DFQATT and CDR2 SNEGSKA (reference sequence). The CDR3 DNA sequence: TGCAGTGCTGGGGACCACCAATACGAGCAGTACTTC. Its translation is CSAGDHQYEQYF.

The chain joins TRBV5-1 to TRBJ2-5, with a tentative D call TRBD2 (7 bases). Germline V gene sequence: CDR1 SGHRS, CDR2 YFSETQ. The V end lost 0 bases, the J end lost 5 bases, and 23 bases lay between the germline ends. The CDR3 consists of 18 residues. The CDR3 protein is CASSLVKERPGDYETQYF. The CDR3 region has the DNA TGCGCCAGCAGCTTGGTTAAAGAACGTCCAGGGGACTACGAGACCCAGTACTTC.

This chain uses TRBV27 with TRBJ2-7; TRBD2 matches 7 bases. CDR3 length equals 17 residues. With V trimmed by 1 base and J by 7 bases, 16 bases remained unmatched. CDR1 and CDR2 (germline): MNHEY, SMNVEV (reference sequence). DNA for the CDR3: TGTGCCAGCAGTTTATTTGGGGAGGCGGGAGTGGTAAGGGAGCAGTACTTC. It encodes CASSLFGEAGVVREQYF.

The CDR3, as DNA: TGCGCCAGCAGCCCGTCCGACAGGTCGGAGTCCGAGCAGTACTTC. This sequence encodes CASSPSDRSESEQYF. The rearrangement uses TRBV5-1 and TRBJ2-7; possibly TRBD1 for D (6 bases). The CDR3 has 15 residues. The V gene's germline CDR1 is SGHRS and CDR2 YFSETQ. V was pared by 4 bases and J by 6 bases, with 20 bases between.

This clonotype was found a few times. The J gene is TRBJ2-1, the V gene TRBV5-1, with TRBD2 matching over 7 bases. Looked up from germline, CDR1 is SGHRS and CDR2 is YFSETQ. The CDR3 length is 14 residues. V shed 2 bases, J shed 5 bases, and the junction held 4 bases outside the gene matches. The DNA of the CDR3 is TGCGCCAGCAGCTTTAAGCTAGCGGACAATGAGCAGTTCTTC. This translates into CASSFKLADNEQFF. The variable domain in full, completed from reference TRBV5-1 and TRBJ2-1, reads KAGVTQTPRYLIKTRGQQVTLSCSPISGHRSVSWYQQTPGQGLQFLFEYFSETQRNKGNFPGRFSGRQFSNSRSEMNVSTLELGDSALYLCASSFKLADNEQFFGPGTRLTVL.

CDR3 region: CASSRRLAGGSHEQFF. In DNA, the CDR3 is TGTGCCAGCAGTCGGAGACTAGCGGGAGGTTCGCATGAGCAGTTCTTC. The rearrangement joins TRBV12-3 or TRBV12-4 to TRBJ2-1; 13 bases map to TRBD2. With 5 bases clipped from V and 8 bases from J, the junction kept 9 bases outside the gene matches. The CDR3 covers 16 residues.

The V gene is TRBV5-1, the J gene TRBJ2-1; D unclear. Germline V gene sequence: CDR1 SGHRS, CDR2 YFSETQ. The CDR3 spans 13 residues. V dropped 4 bases and J dropped 7 bases, with 12 bases sitting between them. The CDR3 region is CASSPENGNEQFF. CDR3 DNA sequence: TGCGCCAGCAGCCCCGAGAATGGAAATGAGCAGTTCTTC.

This clonotype was counted many times. The rearrangement joins TRBV18 to TRBJ1-1; D unresolved. Trimming removed 0 bases from V and 5 bases from J, with 13 bases in between. From germline, CDR1 is KGHSH and CDR2 LQKENI. The CDR3 sequence is 15 residues long. The CDR3 coding sequence is TGTGCCAGCTCACCACCCGGACCGGTTCGGACTGAAGCTTTCTTT. It specifies CASSPPGPVRTEAFF.

This clonotype was seen ten or more times. The chain recombines TRBV5-1 with TRBJ2-3; 10 nucleotides agree with TRBD2. CDR1 SGHRS and CDR2 YFSETQ come from the germline V gene. CDR3 length equals 15 residues. J was trimmed by 9 bases and V by 0 bases; bases with no gene match: 7. In DNA, the CDR3 is TGCGCCAGCAGCTTGGAGCTTTCGACTAGCGGGACGCAGTATTTT. Translation gives CASSLELSTSGTQYF.

This clonotype was recorded a few times. This chain connects TRBV6-1 to TRBJ2-7; D is unresolved. The V end was cut by 8 bases, the J end by 2 bases, with 16 bases between. This CDR3 is 14 amino acids long. Germline lookup yields CDR1 MNHNS and CDR2 SASEGT. The CDR3: CASFEFGLAYEQYF. CDR3 DNA: TGTGCCAGCTTCGAGTTCGGTCTTGCCTACGAGCAGTACTTC.

This clonotype has more than one count but fewer than ten. The chain links TRBV15 to TRBJ2-3, with D tentatively TRBD2 (5 bases). CDR3 size: 14 residues. Germline assignment: CDR1 LNHNV and CDR2 YYDKDF (reference sequence). The V gene lost 1 base and the J gene lost 0 bases, with 5 bases spanning the gap. The CDR3 DNA follows: TGTGCCACCAGCAGAGGGACTAGCACAGATACGCAGTATTTT. It is translated as CATSRGTSTDTQYF.

This clonotype was observed at least ten times. The gene calls are TRBV7-1 and TRBJ2-1, with 15 bases that match TRBD2. TRBV7-1 is an ORF, with its function uncertain. Trimming removed 2 bases from V and 2 bases from J; junction bases left unmatched: 22. The length of the CDR3 is 24 residues. CDR3 nucleotides: TGTGCCAGCAGCTCAAGGGGGTCTCGGCTTGTGGGACTAGCGGGAGGCCATGCCTACAATGAGCAGTTCTTC. This gives the protein CASSSRGSRLVGLAGGHAYNEQFF.

This clonotype was counted at least ten times. This chain joins TRBV5-1 and TRBJ1-6, with D tentatively TRBD1 (5 bases). The germline V gene encodes CDR1 SGHRS and CDR2 YFSETQ. The CDR3 is made up of 16 amino acids. V gave up 10 bases and J gave up 0 bases, with 17 bases separating them. CDR3 protein: CALRGRRNSYNSPLHF. CDR3 nucleotide sequence: TGCGCCCTGCGGGGCAGGAGGAACTCCTATAATTCACCCCTCCACTTT.

Only a few counts were recorded for this clonotype. The rearrangement joins TRBV6-2 or TRBV6-3 to TRBJ2-1; D is perhaps TRBD1 (5 bases). The CDR3 loop spans 11 amino acids. Deletions cut 5 bases from V and 14 bases from J, with 13 bases between. Germline V CDR1 and CDR2: MNHEY, SVGEGT. The CDR3 loop reads CASSPRVGKFF. The CDR3 DNA is TGTGCCAGCAGTCCCAGGGTGGGGAAGTTCTTC.

This clonotype was recorded many times. V is TRBV28 and J is TRBJ2-1; no definite D call. This CDR3 contains 14 residues. CDR1 is MDHEN and CDR2 is SYDVKM in the germline V gene. Trimming removed 5 bases at V and 8 bases at J, with 16 bases between. The CDR3 loop reads CASSQPPGDDEQFF. Here the CDR3 DNA reads TGTGCCAGCAGTCAACCTCCGGGTGACGATGAGCAGTTCTTC.